This T cell receptor (beta chain) was captured in a study of blood T cell repertoires in COVID-19. Study-wide context: PBMCs, B-cell-depleted T cells, or T cells provided the cDNA or gDNA that made up the material.

In the authors' methods: Quantification of nucleated cells was approximated via reference gene primer amplification. Sequenced by immunoSEQ multiplex PCR; TCRdb stores in-frame clones only, minus some. V, J and clone size are those of that table, while D and trimming were read from the DNA. The data contain fewer than 400,000 clones, around 86% of them singletons. This clone was seen a handful of times. The ends lost 1 base at V and 2 bases at J; junction bases unmatched: 1. CDR3 length: 14 residues. Looked up from germline, CDR1 is SGHRS and CDR2 is YFSETQ. The source material was peripheral blood. The clonotype originates from a human donor in a cohort sampled during active COVID-19. The chain combines TRBV5-1 with TRBJ2-5; TRBD2 aligns across 8 bases. In nucleotides, the CDR3 is TGCGCCAGCAGCTTGTTAGCGGGGCAAGAGACCCAGTACTTC. Its translation is CASSLLAGQETQYF.